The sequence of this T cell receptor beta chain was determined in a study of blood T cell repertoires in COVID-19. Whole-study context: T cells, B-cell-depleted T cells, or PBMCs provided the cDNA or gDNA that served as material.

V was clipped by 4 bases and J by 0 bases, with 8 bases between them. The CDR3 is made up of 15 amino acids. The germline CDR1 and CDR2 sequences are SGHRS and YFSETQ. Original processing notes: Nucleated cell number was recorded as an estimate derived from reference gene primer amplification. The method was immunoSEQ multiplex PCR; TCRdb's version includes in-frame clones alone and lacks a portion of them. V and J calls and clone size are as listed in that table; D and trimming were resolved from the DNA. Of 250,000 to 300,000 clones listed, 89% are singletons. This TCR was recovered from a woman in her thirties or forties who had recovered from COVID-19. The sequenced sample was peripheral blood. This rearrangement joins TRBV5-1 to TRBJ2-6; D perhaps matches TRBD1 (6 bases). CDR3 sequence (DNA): TGCGCCAGCAGCGGACAGCTCTCTGGGGCCAACGTCCTGACTTTC. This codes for CASSGQLSGANVLTF. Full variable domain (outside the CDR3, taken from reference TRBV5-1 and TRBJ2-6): KAGVTQTPRYLIKTRGQQVTLSCSPISGHRSVSWYQQTPGQGLQFLFEYFSETQRNKGNFPGRFSGRQFSNSRSEMNVSTLELGDSALYLCASSGQLSGANVLTFGAGSRLTVL.